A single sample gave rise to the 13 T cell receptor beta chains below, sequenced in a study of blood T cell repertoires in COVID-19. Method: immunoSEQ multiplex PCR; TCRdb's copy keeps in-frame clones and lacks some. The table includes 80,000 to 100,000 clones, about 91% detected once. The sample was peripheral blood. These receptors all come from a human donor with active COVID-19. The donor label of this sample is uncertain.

CDR3 in amino acids: CASSAKLNYEQYF. The CDR3 DNA sequence: TGTGCCAGCTCAGCGAAGTTAAACTACGAGCAGTACTTC. The rearrangement links TRBV18 to TRBJ2-7; D uncertain. Trimming removed 5 bases at V and 3 bases at J, with 11 bases between. Germline CDR1 reads KGHSH; CDR2 reads LQKENI. This CDR3 has 13 amino acids.

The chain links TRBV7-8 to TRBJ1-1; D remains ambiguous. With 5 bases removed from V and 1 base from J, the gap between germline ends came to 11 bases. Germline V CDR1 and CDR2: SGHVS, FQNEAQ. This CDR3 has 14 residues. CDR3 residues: CASSKGSRNTEAFF. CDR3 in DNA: TGTGCCAGCAGCAAAGGGAGTAGGAACACTGAAGCTTTCTTT.

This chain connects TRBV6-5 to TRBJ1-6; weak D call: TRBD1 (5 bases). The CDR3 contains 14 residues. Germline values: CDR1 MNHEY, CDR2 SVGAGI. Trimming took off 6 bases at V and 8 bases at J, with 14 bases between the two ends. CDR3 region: CASRRSGGDSPLHF. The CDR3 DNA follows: TGTGCCAGCAGACGATCGGGGGGGGATTCACCCCTCCACTTT.

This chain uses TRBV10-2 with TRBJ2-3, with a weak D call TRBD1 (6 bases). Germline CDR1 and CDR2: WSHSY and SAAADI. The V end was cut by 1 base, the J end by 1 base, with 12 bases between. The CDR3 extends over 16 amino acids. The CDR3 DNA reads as TGCGCCAGCAGTGAGTGGGCGGCAGGGGGCACAGATACGCAGTATTTT. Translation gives CASSEWAAGGTDTQYF.

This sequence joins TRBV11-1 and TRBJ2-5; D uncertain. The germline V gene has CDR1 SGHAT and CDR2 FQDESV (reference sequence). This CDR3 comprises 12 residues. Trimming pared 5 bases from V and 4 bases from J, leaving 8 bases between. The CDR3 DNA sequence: TGTGCCAGCAGCCTTACTTTAGAGACCCAGTACTTC. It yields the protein CASSLTLETQYF.

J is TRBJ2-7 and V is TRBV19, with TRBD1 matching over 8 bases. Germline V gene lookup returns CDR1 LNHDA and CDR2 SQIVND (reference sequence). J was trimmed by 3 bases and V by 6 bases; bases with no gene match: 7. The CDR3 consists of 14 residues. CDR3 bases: TGTGCCAGTAGGGAGACAGGGGAAATCTACGAGCAGTACTTC. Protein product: CASRETGEIYEQYF.

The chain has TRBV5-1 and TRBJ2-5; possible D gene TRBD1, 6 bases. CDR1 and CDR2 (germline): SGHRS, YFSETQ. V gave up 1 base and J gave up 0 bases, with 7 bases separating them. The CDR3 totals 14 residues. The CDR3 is CASSLSGDQETQYF. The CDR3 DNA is TGCGCCAGCAGCTTGTCAGGGGACCAAGAGACCCAGTACTTC.

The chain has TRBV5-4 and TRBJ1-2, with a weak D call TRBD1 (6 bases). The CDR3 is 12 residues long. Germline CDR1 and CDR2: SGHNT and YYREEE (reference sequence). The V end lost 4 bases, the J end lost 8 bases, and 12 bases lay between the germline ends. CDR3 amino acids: CASSRGGQGYTF. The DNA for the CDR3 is TGTGCCAGCAGCCGGGGGGGGCAGGGCTACACCTTC.

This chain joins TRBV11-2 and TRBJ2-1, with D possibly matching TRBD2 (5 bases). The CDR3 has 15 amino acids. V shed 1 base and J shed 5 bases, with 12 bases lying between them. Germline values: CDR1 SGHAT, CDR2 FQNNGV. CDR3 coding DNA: TGTGCCAGCAGCTTAGGGACTCCGATCAACAATGAGCAGTTCTTC. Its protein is CASSLGTPINNEQFF.

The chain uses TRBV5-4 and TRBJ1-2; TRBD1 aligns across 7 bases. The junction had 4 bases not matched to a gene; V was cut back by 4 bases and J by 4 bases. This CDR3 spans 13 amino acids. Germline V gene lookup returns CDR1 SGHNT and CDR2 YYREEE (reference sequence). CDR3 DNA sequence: TGTGCCAGCAGCCCGGGGACAGCCTATGGCTACACCTTC. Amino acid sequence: CASSPGTAYGYTF. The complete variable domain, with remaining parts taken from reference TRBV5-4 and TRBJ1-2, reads ETGVTQSPTHLIKTRGQQVTLRCSSQSGHNTVSWYQQALGQGPQFIFQYYREEENGRGNFPPRFSGLQFPNYSSELNVNALELDDSALYLCASSPGTAYGYTFGSGTRLTVV.

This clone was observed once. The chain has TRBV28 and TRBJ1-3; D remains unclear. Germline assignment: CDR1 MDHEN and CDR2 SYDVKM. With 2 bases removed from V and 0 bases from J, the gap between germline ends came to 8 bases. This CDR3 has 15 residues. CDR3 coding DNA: TGTGCCAGCAGTTTACTCGGGGACTCTGGAAACACCATATATTTT. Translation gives CASSLLGDSGNTIYF.

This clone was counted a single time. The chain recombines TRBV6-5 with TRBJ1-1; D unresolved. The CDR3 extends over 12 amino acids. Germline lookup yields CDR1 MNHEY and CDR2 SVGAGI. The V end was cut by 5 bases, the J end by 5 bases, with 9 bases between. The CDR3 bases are TGTGCCAGCAGTACGTCCGGGACTGAAGCTTTCTTT. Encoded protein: CASSTSGTEAFF.

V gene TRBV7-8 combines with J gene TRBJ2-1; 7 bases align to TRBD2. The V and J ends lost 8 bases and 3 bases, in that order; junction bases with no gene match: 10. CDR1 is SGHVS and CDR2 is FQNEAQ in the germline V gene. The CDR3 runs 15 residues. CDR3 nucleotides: TGTGCCAGCGGCTCCCCTGCGGGGGACTACAATGAGCAGTTCTTC. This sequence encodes CASGSPAGDYNEQFF.